This T cell receptor beta chain is drawn from a study of OX40 agonist ivuxolimab in advanced cancers. In the study overall: The patients received agonistic anti-OX40 (CD134) antibody ivuxolimab. Of the patients, three showed partial responses, one with hepatocellular carcinoma and two with cutaneous melanoma.

Worth noting for this clone: Its antigen is not known.

Blood draws occurred at baseline, cycle 4 day 1, and cycle 7 day 1. The method was immunoSEQ multiplex PCR; TCRdb's version includes in-frame clones alone and lacks a portion of them. The data contain some 83,000 clones, over 90% of them seen just once; the ten biggest clones take up roughly 6.7%. In germline, CDR1 is MNHEY, CDR2 SVGAGI. V was clipped by 0 bases and J by 0 bases, with 1 base between them. This CDR3 is built from 13 residues. General study findings and limits: Expanded clones were, on average, more numerous in CD8+ T cells than in CD4+.

V usage is TRBV6-5 and J usage is TRBJ2-3; no reliable D call. This TCR derives from an adult with an advanced solid tumor such as melanoma, head and neck, liver or kidney cancer. This material consisted of CD4+ or CD8+ T cells sorted from blood, taken in a trial of the OX40 agonist ivuxolimab. CDR3 sequence: CASSYSSTDTQYF. As DNA, the CDR3 is TGTGCCAGCAGTTACTCGAGCACAGATACGCAGTATTTT.